Each of the 17 T cell receptor beta chains below was sequenced from the same sample in a study of blood T cell repertoires in COVID-19. Generated by immunoSEQ multiplex PCR, the TCRdb table keeps only in-frame clones and is missing some. The sample includes over 200,000 clones, roughly nine tenths seen only once; the top ten take 3.1%. Sequenced input: PBMCs or T cells enriched from blood (not recorded which). These receptor sequences come from a woman between 45 and 60 years old in a cohort exposed to, infected with or recovered from COVID-19 (not recorded which).

There are a few counts of this clone. The V and J genes are TRBV28 and TRBJ1-2; D uncertain. Germline CDR1 reads MDHEN; CDR2 reads SYDVKM. CDR3 length: 14 amino acids. Trimming pared 2 bases from V and 3 bases from J, leaving 10 bases between. The CDR3 region has the DNA TGTGCCAGCAGTTTAGTGCCGGGAGACTATGGCTACACCTTC. Translated, it gives CASSLVPGDYGYTF.

This clone has a single count. The chain joins TRBV5-1 to TRBJ2-7; D perhaps matches TRBD1 (5 bases). The V gene's germline CDR1 is SGHRS and CDR2 YFSETQ. CDR3 length: 12 residues. V lost 4 bases and J 3 bases, leaving 8 bases between the germline ends. Written as DNA, the CDR3 is TGCGCCAGCAGCCACGACAGCTACGAGCAGTACTTC. Translation gives CASSHDSYEQYF.

This sequence joins TRBV5-1 and TRBJ2-7; a weak D match, TRBD2 (5 bases). The V and J ends lost 0 bases and 1 base respectively, with 11 bases between them. From germline, CDR1 is SGHRS and CDR2 YFSETQ. This CDR3 is built from 15 residues. CDR3 in DNA: TGCGCCAGCAGCTTGGAGCCCACTAGTTCCTACGAGCAGTACTTC. Translated: CASSLEPTSSYEQYF.

The rearrangement links TRBV2 to TRBJ1-2; 8 bases match TRBD1. The CDR3 extends over 13 amino acids. Trimming took 6 bases from V and 5 from J; bases not matched to a gene: 5. Germline CDR1 SNHLY, CDR2 FYNNEI. CDR3 sequence (DNA): TGTGCCAGCAGACAGGGGGTTTGGTATGGCTACACCTTC. This translates into CASRQGVWYGYTF. The full variable domain, in which reference TRBV2 and TRBJ1-2 provide the parts outside the CDR3, is EPEVTQTPSHQVTQMGQEVILRCVPISNHLYFYWYRQILGQKVEFLVSFYNNEISEKSEIFDDQFSVERPDGSNFTLKIRSTKLEDSAMYFCASRQGVWYGYTFGSGTRLTVV.

The chain recombines TRBV28 with TRBJ2-2, with D hard to call. Germline values: CDR1 MDHEN, CDR2 SYDVKM. This CDR3 spans 12 amino acids. V lost 2 bases, J lost 9 bases, and 7 bases lay in between. This chain's CDR3 is CASSLEDRELFF. The CDR3 nucleotides are TGTGCCAGCAGTTTAGAGGATAGGGAGCTGTTTTTT.

This clone showed up just a few times. This sequence joins TRBV19 and TRBJ2-7; 11 bases fit TRBD1. The CDR3 consists of 15 residues. CDR1 and CDR2 (germline): LNHDA, SQIVND (reference sequence). J lost 2 bases, V lost 6 bases, and 6 bases had no gene match. DNA of the CDR3: TGTGCCAGTAGGCGGGGACAGGGGGACACCTACGAGCAGTACTTC. This sequence encodes CASRRGQGDTYEQYF.

This clone was seen only a few times. The chain has TRBV10-1 and TRBJ2-3; D perhaps matches TRBD1 (6 bases). The CDR3 totals 14 residues. With 4 bases removed from V and 4 bases from J, the gap between germline ends came to 12 bases. Germline assignment: CDR1 WNHNN and CDR2 SYGVQD (reference sequence). CDR3 nucleotides: TGCGCCAGCAGTGTACAGGGAGTAGCAGATACGCAGTATTTT. Protein sequence: CASSVQGVADTQYF.

The chain combines TRBV9 with TRBJ2-5; D might be TRBD1 (5 bases). Per the germline V gene, CDR1 is SGDLS and CDR2 is YYNGEE. The CDR3 has 16 amino acids. The V gene lost 3 bases and the J gene lost 5 bases, with 20 bases spanning the gap. Written as DNA, the CDR3 is TGTGCCAGCAGCGCGGGCGCGCTAGACGCAGGGGAGACCCAGTACTTC. It codes for CASSAGALDAGETQYF.

The chain recombines TRBV27 with TRBJ1-5, with D unclear. CDR1 MNHEY and CDR2 SMNVEV come from the germline V gene (reference sequence). This CDR3 comprises 13 residues. Trimming removed 2 bases from V and 7 bases from J, with 9 bases in between. The CDR3 nucleotides read TGTGCCAGCAGTTTAATCAGCGGGCAGCCCCAGCATTTT. Its protein is CASSLISGQPQHF.

The chain joins TRBV3-1 (or the pseudogene TRBV3-2) to TRBJ1-1; no firm D call. Germline lookup yields CDR1 LGHDT and CDR2 YNNKEL (reference sequence). The CDR3 loop spans 11 amino acids. V lost 4 bases and J 9 bases, leaving 9 bases between the germline ends. This CDR3 reads CASSRTGKAFF. CDR3 in DNA: TGTGCCAGCAGCCGAACCGGGAAAGCTTTCTTT.

The chain carries TRBV19 and TRBJ1-2; 8 bases are shared with TRBD1. V lost 5 bases to trimming and J lost 6 bases; unmatched junction nucleotides: 14. In germline, CDR1 is LNHDA, CDR2 SQIVND (reference sequence). This CDR3 has 16 amino acids. The CDR3 spells CASSGRGLLLTHGYTF. The CDR3, as DNA: TGTGCCAGTAGTGGCAGGGGGCTCCTTCTTACGCATGGCTACACCTTC.

The chain employs TRBV2 and TRBJ1-2; D is undetermined. CDR1 is SNHLY, CDR2 FYNNEI, per germline. V gave up 4 bases and J gave up 4 bases, with 7 bases separating them. The CDR3 runs to 12 residues. The CDR3, as DNA: TGTGCCAGCAGTGTCACGCGCTATGGCTACACCTTC. It is translated as CASSVTRYGYTF.

V and J are TRBV14 and TRBJ2-1; TRBD1 matches 7 bases. The V gene's germline CDR1 is SGHDN and CDR2 FVKESK. The CDR3 contains 13 residues. V lost 7 bases to trimming and J lost 4 bases; unmatched junction nucleotides: 4. The chain's CDR3 is CASKGGRYNEQFF. The CDR3 coding sequence is TGTGCCAGCAAAGGGGGCCGGTACAATGAGCAGTTCTTC. Using reference TRBV14 and TRBJ2-1 for the parts outside the CDR3, the full variable domain is EAGVTQFPSHSVIEKGQTVTLRCDPISGHDNLYWYRRVMGKEIKFLLHFVKESKQDESGMPNNRFLAERTGGTYSTLKVQPAELEDSGVYFCASKGGRYNEQFFGPGTRLTVL.

V is TRBV5-5 and J is TRBJ2-3; 14 bases line up with TRBD2. After removal of 3 bases from V and 9 bases from J, the junction contained 15 bases not matched to a gene. CDR3 length: 18 amino acids. Germline V gene data show CDR1 as SGHKS and CDR2 as YYEKEE (reference sequence). The CDR3 DNA sequence: TGTGCCAGCAGCTACCCGGGACTAGCGGGGGCCGAGGGGATCACGCAGTATTTT. Protein sequence: CASSYPGLAGAEGITQYF.

V gene TRBV14 combines with J gene TRBJ1-2; 8 bases are a match to TRBD1. Looked up from germline, CDR1 is SGHDN and CDR2 is FVKESK. Unmatched junction bases numbered 5, after V lost 4 bases and J lost 4 bases. There are 14 residues in the CDR3. The CDR3 nucleotides read TGTGCCAGCAGCCCCGGGACAGGTTCCTATGGCTACACCTTC. It encodes CASSPGTGSYGYTF.

The rearrangement uses TRBV25-1 and TRBJ1-2; no clear D. The CDR3 totals 13 residues. The V end was cut by 8 bases, the J end by 2 bases, with 12 bases between. Germline CDR1 reads MGHDK; CDR2 reads SYGVNS. CDR3 loop: CASSQTSNYGYTF. Written as DNA, the CDR3 is TGTGCCAGCTCACAGACAAGCAACTATGGCTACACCTTC.

The chain links TRBV19 to TRBJ1-3, with a possible D match to TRBD1 (5 bases). V lost 0 bases, J lost 5 bases, and 14 bases lay in between. There are 16 residues in the CDR3. The germline CDR1 and CDR2 sequences are LNHDA and SQIVND (reference sequence). CDR3 amino acids: CASSIDLLADRNTIYF. CDR3 coding DNA: TGTGCCAGTAGTATAGATCTTTTGGCGGACAGAAACACCATATATTTT.